This T cell receptor (beta chain) was sequenced in a study of T-cell memory formation after mild COVID-19. Study summary: TCR clusters mostly belonged to single donors.

V lost 6 bases to trimming and J lost 3 bases, with 12 bases between them. The CDR3 has 14 residues. Germline V gene data show CDR1 as SNHLY and CDR2 as FYNNEI. Study findings and constraints: Among clones peaking at day 37 in the second wave, SARS-CoV-2 specificity remained unconfirmed. Most CD4+ clones that shrank were in CM and EM, while CD8+ ones turned up in EMRA. Later expanders leaned CD4+, whereas day 15 to 85 contracting clones were balanced CD4/CD8.

This clonotype was observed a few times. The antigen is undetermined. TCRdb independently ran MiXCR on the 5' RACE reads; one entry per CDR3 protein. This sample yields about 340,000 distinct CDR3 sequences, of which 15% to 20% are seen a single time; approximately 20% belongs to the top ten. The source material was PBMCs or a T cell subset sorted from them (not recorded which). The sequence was obtained from a man aged 18 to 29 who had mild COVID-19 (a few samples of this study predate the infection). Cell type and time point are not known. The chain has TRBV2 and TRBJ1-5; D is unresolved. In DNA form, the CDR3 reads TGTGCCAGCAGCGCCGGGAGAACCAATCAGCCCCAGCATTTT. It translates to CASSAGRTNQPQHF.